A selection of T cell receptor beta chains follows, all from one sample in a study of cytomegalovirus exposure and HLA in healthy donors. Libraries were prepared by immunoSEQ multiplex PCR; TCRdb keeps only in-frame clonotypes and omits some of them. The sample holds approximately 120,000 clones, approximately 80% seen once. Sequencing was performed on PBMCs. These receptors originate from a woman between 40 and 50 years old in good health and CMV-seropositive. The CDR3 runs from the conserved cysteine through the conserved F or W. The order of the fields is CDR3 DNA, CDR3 protein, clone size, D gene, J gene, V gene. The D gene is left open where the match is weak. Clone sizes are given selectively: once, few, many, or a class where the clone is expanded.

TGTGCCAGCAGCTTAGCGTGGGACAGGGGACAAGAGACCCAGTACTTC,CASSLAWDRGQETQYF,NA,TRBD1,TRBJ2-5,TRBV7-8
TGTGCCAGCAGCCGGGGGACAGGGGGCGCGACAGGGCTACGAGCTAACTATGGCTACACCTTC,CASSRGTGGATGLRANYGYTF,NA,TRBD1,TRBJ1-2,TRBV7-6
TGTGCCAGCAGTGACCCTACACTCGGGGATGAGCAGTTCTTC,CASSDPTLGDEQFF,once,NA,TRBJ2-1,TRBV6-4
TGTGCCAGCAGCTTGTTAGGGGGTTCCTACGAGCAGTACTTC,CASSLLGGSYEQYF,NA,NA,TRBJ2-7,TRBV7-9
TGTGCCAGTACCCAACCCGGGACAGCGGTTGAAGCTTTCTTT,CASTQPGTAVEAFF,NA,TRBD1,TRBJ1-1,TRBV19
TGTGCCAGCAGCGGGAGGGGTGAGGGCATGGGGACTGAAGCTTTCTTT,CASSGRGEGMGTEAFF,few,NA,TRBJ1-1,TRBV5-5
TGTGCCAGCACCACCACGGGACAGCCTAACTATGGCTACACCTTC,CASTTTGQPNYGYTF,NA,TRBD1,TRBJ1-2,TRBV28
TGTGCCAGCAGAAGTAGGAACACTGAAGCTTTCTTT,CASRSRNTEAFF,NA,NA,TRBJ1-1,TRBV28
TGCGCCAGCAGTGATAAGGGAGGTTGGACTGAAGCTTTCTTT,CASSDKGGWTEAFF,few,NA,TRBJ1-1,TRBV10-1
TGTGCCAGCAGCTTAACCTCCGGGGAGCTGTTTTTT,CASSLTSGELFF,NA,NA,TRBJ2-2,TRBV7-3
TGTGCCAGCTCAAATAGCCAGGGCGGATCCTACGAGCAGTACTTC,CASSNSQGGSYEQYF,NA,NA,TRBJ2-7,TRBV18
TGTGCCAGCATCGCGCGGGGCCCGAACACTGAAGCTTTCTTT,CASIARGPNTEAFF,NA,NA,TRBJ1-1,TRBV7-7
TGTGCCAGCAGGAGGGAGAGGCGTGGCTCCTACGAGCAGTACTTC,CASRRERRGSYEQYF,once,NA,TRBJ2-7,TRBV6-5
TGTGCCAGCAGCCCAGGGACTGCCGGGTACGAGCAGTACTTC,CASSPGTAGYEQYF,once,NA,TRBJ2-7,TRBV5-4
TGTGCCTGGAACATAGCGGGAGGACCCTACGAGCAGTACTTC,CAWNIAGGPYEQYF,NA,TRBD2,TRBJ2-7,TRBV30
TGCGCCAGCAGCTTGGAGGGGGTGGGTACTGAAGCTTTCTTT,CASSLEGVGTEAFF,NA,NA,TRBJ1-1,TRBV5-1
TGCGCCAGCAGCGGAGGAGGGACAGGGGTCCCCGAGCAGTACTTC,CASSGGGTGVPEQYF,NA,TRBD1,TRBJ2-7,TRBV5-1
TGTGCCAGTAGCCTACAGGGACCCTCTTCCTACGAGCAGTACTTC,CASSLQGPSSYEQYF,NA,NA,TRBJ2-7,TRBV19
TGTGCCAGTAGTATAGCTAGCGGCTACGAGCAGTACTTC,CASSIASGYEQYF,NA,TRBD2,TRBJ2-7,TRBV19
TGTGCCAGCAGCCCCCTAGCGGGCAGCCCCCAAAACATTCAGTACTTC,CASSPLAGSPQNIQYF,few,TRBD2,TRBJ2-4,TRBV6-6
TGTGCCTGGGCCAGCGGGTGGGGGGGCCAGGGGAGCGAGCAGTACTTC,CAWASGWGGQGSEQYF,NA,NA,TRBJ2-7,TRBV30
TGTGCCAGCAGTTTCCAATCGGGACTCATCACAGATACGCAGTATTTT,CASSFQSGLITDTQYF,NA,NA,TRBJ2-3,TRBV27
TGTGCCAGCAGCTACACACCGGGACTAGCGGCCAATGAGCAGTTCTTC,CASSYTPGLAANEQFF,NA,TRBD2,TRBJ2-1,TRBV7-8
TGTGCCAGCAGCTTAACCCCCACTAGCTCCGAGCAGTACTTC,CASSLTPTSSEQYF,NA,NA,TRBJ2-7,TRBV7-3
TGTGCCAGCAGTGAAGCGGTACCGGGACAGGGGTCAACTAGCGGATCCTACAATGAGCAGTTCTTC,CASSEAVPGQGSTSGSYNEQFF,NA,TRBD1,TRBJ2-1,TRBV2
TGTGCCAGCTCCGGGACTCAGGGTTACAATGAGCAGTTCTTC,CASSGTQGYNEQFF,NA,NA,TRBJ2-1,TRBV18
TGTGCCAGTAGTAGCCAGGGATACACCGGGGAGCTGTTTTTT,CASSSQGYTGELFF,NA,NA,TRBJ2-2,TRBV19
TGTGCCAGCAGTGAGGAGAGGTTAGGGGGAAAACTGTTTTTT,CASSEERLGGKLFF,once,NA,TRBJ1-4,TRBV6-1
TGTGCCAGCAGCCGGGGCTCTGGAAACACCATATATTTT,CASSRGSGNTIYF,few,NA,TRBJ1-3,TRBV9
TGTGCCAGCTCACCGGCCTTTACAGGGACCTCTGGGGCCAACGTCCTGACTTTC,CASSPAFTGTSGANVLTF,NA,NA,TRBJ2-6,TRBV18
TGTGCCATCAGTGGGCGGGGGGCACACGAGCAGTACTTC,CAISGRGAHEQYF,NA,TRBD2,TRBJ2-7,TRBV10-3
TGCGCCAGCAGCCGCGGAACTAATGAAAAACTGTTTTTT,CASSRGTNEKLFF,NA,NA,TRBJ1-4,TRBV4-1
TGTGCCAGCGTAAGGGGAAGGGCTGAAGCTTTCTTT,CASVRGRAEAFF,NA,NA,TRBJ1-1,TRBV6-5
TGTGCCAGCAGTGAAGGGACAGGAATGTATGGCTACACCTTC,CASSEGTGMYGYTF,NA,TRBD1,TRBJ1-2,TRBV28
TGCGCCAGCAGCTTGACCTTTCTGGCCGGCTACACCTTC,CASSLTFLAGYTF,NA,NA,TRBJ1-2,TRBV5-1
TGCGCCAGCAGCCAAGATCTTGGGACAGGGGTCTCCCCGAAAGAGACCCAGTACTTC,CASSQDLGTGVSPKETQYF,few,TRBD1,TRBJ2-5,TRBV4-1
TGTGCCAGCTCAATCAAGGGGACAACAAGCGGGGCATCGGAGGAGTTCTTC,CASSIKGTTSGASEEFF,NA,NA,TRBJ2-1,TRBV18
TGCGCCAGCAGCTTGAGCGGGAGGCGCGAGGAGCTGTTTTTT,CASSLSGRREELFF,NA,TRBD2,TRBJ2-2,TRBV5-1
TGCGCCAGCAGCTATGTCGGTGCTGAGGATACGCAGTATTTT,CASSYVGAEDTQYF,NA,NA,TRBJ2-3,TRBV4-1
TGTGCCAGCAGCTTGGGACAGAGGAACACTGAAGCTTTCTTT,CASSLGQRNTEAFF,few,NA,TRBJ1-1,TRBV5-4
TGTGCCAGCCGGCTCCAGGGGGCGGGCACAGATACGCAGTATTTT,CASRLQGAGTDTQYF,few,TRBD1,TRBJ2-3,TRBV19
TGTGCCAGCAGCCTGAGCGGATGGGGCACAGATACGCAGTATTTT,CASSLSGWGTDTQYF,NA,NA,TRBJ2-3,TRBV27
TGTGCCAGCAGCCTAACAGGTGTAGGGGAAGAGACCCAGTACTTC,CASSLTGVGEETQYF,NA,NA,TRBJ2-5,TRBV14
TGTGCCAGCAGCGAAATACGGGACAGGAGCTATGGCTACACCTTC,CASSEIRDRSYGYTF,NA,TRBD1,TRBJ1-2,TRBV7-9
TGTGCCAGCAGTCACACCCTAGCGGGAGAGGTGTACAATGAGCAGTTCTTC,CASSHTLAGEVYNEQFF,NA,TRBD2,TRBJ2-1,TRBV27
TGTGCCAGCAGCCCCCTTTTAAACACTGAAGCTTTCTTT,CASSPLLNTEAFF,NA,NA,TRBJ1-1,TRBV5-5
TGCGCCAGCAGCACCGAGATTTCAGGGAGCAATCAGCCCCAGCATTTT,CASSTEISGSNQPQHF,few,NA,TRBJ1-5,TRBV4-1
TGTGCCGGGGGGTTTGGGGGAACGCCGTCAGATACGCAGTATTTT,CAGGFGGTPSDTQYF,few,NA,TRBJ2-3,TRBV6-1
TGTGCAAGTCGCTTAGGAGGCGGGAGGCCCTCCTACGAGCAGTACTTC,CASRLGGGRPSYEQYF,few,NA,TRBJ2-7,TRBV12-2
TGTGCCAGCAGCTTGGGACTAGCGGCCTTAGGTGAGCAGTTCTTC,CASSLGLAALGEQFF,once,TRBD2,TRBJ2-1,TRBV5-4
TGTGCCAGTAGTATAGGCCGACAGGGCTCAACTAATGAAAAACTGTTTTTT,CASSIGRQGSTNEKLFF,NA,TRBD1,TRBJ1-4,TRBV19
TGTGCCAGCAGTTCGACAGGGAGGACTGAAGCTTTCTTT,CASSSTGRTEAFF,NA,TRBD1,TRBJ1-1,TRBV6-4
TGTGCCAGCAGCCGGACTAGCGGGACTGGGAGTGAGCAGTTCTTC,CASSRTSGTGSEQFF,NA,TRBD2,TRBJ2-1,TRBV7-3
TGTGCCAGCAGCTCCTCGGGGACAGGGGCCCAGTACTTC,CASSSSGTGAQYF,NA,TRBD1,TRBJ2-5,TRBV7-9
TGTGCCAGCGGAAGGGACAGCCTCTCTGGAAACACCATATATTTT,CASGRDSLSGNTIYF,NA,TRBD1,TRBJ1-3,TRBV6-6
TGTGCCAGCAGCCCCGGACAGGGAGGACAGCCCCAGCATTTT,CASSPGQGGQPQHF,NA,TRBD1,TRBJ1-5,TRBV9
TGTGCCAGCAGCTTAGGCCTCGGGGAAGCTTTCTTT,CASSLGLGEAFF,NA,NA,TRBJ1-1,TRBV7-8
TGTGCCTGGAGTGTCAAAGGAGTGCAAGGCTACACCTTC,CAWSVKGVQGYTF,NA,NA,TRBJ1-2,TRBV30